The sequence of this T cell receptor (beta chain) was determined in a study of T cell responses to AZD1222 COVID-19 vaccine. J gave up 1 base and V 5 bases, and 8 bases lay outside the gene matches. The CDR3 covers 16 residues. CDR1 and CDR2 from the germline V gene are SEHNR and FQNEAQ (reference sequence). Measured with immunoSEQ multiplex PCR; TCRdb has only the in-frame clones, and not every one. The repertoire holds more than 85,000 clones, with around 80% as singletons. The genes are TRBV7-9 and TRBJ1-3; 7 bases match TRBD1. This sequence originates from an adult in good health. This specimen consisted of peripheral blood, obtained on day 0 of AZD1222 vaccination. This CDR3 is CASSRPGQASGNTIYF. The CDR3 DNA reads as TGTGCCAGCAGCCGCCCAGGACAGGCGTCTGGAAACACCATATATTTT. The full variable domain, rest sourced from reference TRBV7-9 and TRBJ1-3, is DTGVSQNPRHKITKRGQNVTFRCDPISEHNRLYWYRQTLGQGPEFLTYFQNEAQLEKSRLLSDRFSAERPKGSFSTLEIQRTEQGDSAMYLCASSRPGQASGNTIYFGEGSWLTVV.